The 32 T cell receptor beta chains listed next were all sequenced from one sample in a study of T cells after posttransplantation cyclophosphamide. Produced via immunoSEQ multiplex PCR; TCRdb's table is partial and in-frame only. This repertoire lists under 15,000 clones without singletons; approximately 7% sits in the top ten. Sequencing input: PBMCs. All receptors come from a woman aged 35 to 49 in good health, CMV-negative, and a related stem cell transplant donor.

This clone was observed at least ten times. The chain couples TRBV7-3 to TRBJ2-2; possible D gene TRBD2, 5 bases. Germline lookup yields CDR1 SGHTA and CDR2 FQGTGA. This CDR3 is built from 16 residues. Trimming stripped 5 bases from V and 4 bases from J, with 17 bases between. Here the CDR3 DNA reads TGTGCCAGCAGCCCAGAACTAGTACTGGCCACCGGGGAGCTGTTTTTT. Translating gives CASSPELVLATGELFF.

The sample holds many counts of this clone. The rearrangement links TRBV5-5 to TRBJ1-2, with a tentative D call TRBD1 (6 bases). CDR3 length equals 13 residues. CDR1 SGHKS and CDR2 YYEKEE come from the germline V gene (reference sequence). Deletions cut 6 bases from V and 12 bases from J, with 21 bases between. CDR3 region: CASTWGGRGGNTF. The CDR3 DNA reads as TGTGCCAGCACCTGGGGGGGCCGGGGGGGCAACACCTTC.

This clone has ten or more counts. The chain is built from TRBV18 and TRBJ2-7; 9 positions match TRBD1. In germline, CDR1 is KGHSH, CDR2 LQKENI. The CDR3 length is 15 residues. The junction had 7 bases not matched to a gene; V was cut back by 3 bases and J by 4 bases. CDR3 nucleotides: TGTGCCAGCTCACCCCCGGGACAGGGTATTTACGAGCAGTACTTC. It encodes CASSPPGQGIYEQYF.

This clone showed up many times. V usage is TRBV6-2 or TRBV6-3 and J usage is TRBJ2-7; D is undetermined. The CDR3 length is 13 residues. Germline CDR1 reads MNHEY; CDR2 reads SVGEGT. V lost 7 bases and J lost 4, with 14 bases in between. The CDR3 protein is CASTLGYKYEQYF. The CDR3 nucleotides read TGTGCCAGCACCTTGGGCTATAAGTACGAGCAGTACTTC.

This clone was recorded at least ten times. V usage is TRBV28 and J usage is TRBJ1-3; a possible D gene is TRBD1 (5 bases). V dropped 2 bases and J dropped 4 bases, with 12 bases sitting between them. The CDR3 loop spans 15 amino acids. Germline V gives CDR1 MDHEN, CDR2 SYDVKM. The CDR3 region is CASSLGGGAGNTIYF. CDR3 in DNA: TGTGCCAGCAGTTTAGGCGGGGGTGCGGGAAACACCATATATTTT. The whole variable domain, remainder taken from reference TRBV28 and TRBJ1-3, is DVKVTQSSRYLVKRTGEKVFLECVQDMDHENMFWYRQDPGLGLRLIYFSYDVKMKEKGDIPEGYSVSREKKERFSLILESASTNQTSMYLCASSLGGGAGNTIYFGEGSWLTVV.

This clone was observed many times. This chain joins TRBV29-1 and TRBJ1-1; D remains unclear. The CDR3 runs to 11 residues. Germline CDR1 is SQVTM and CDR2 is ANQGSEA. Trimming cost V 4 bases and J 1 base, with 4 bases left between them. The CDR3 coding sequence is TGCAGCGTTGTCAGGAACACTGAAGCTTTCTTT. It is translated as CSVVRNTEAFF.

This clone was seen many times. The chain links TRBV4-1 to TRBJ1-1; 8 bases fit TRBD1. CDR1 is MGHRA, CDR2 YSYEKL, per germline. Trimming at V came to 0 bases and at J to 3 bases, leaving 3 bases not matched to a gene. CDR3 length: 15 residues. DNA for the CDR3: TGCGCCAGCAGCCAAGAGATCAGGGGGCACACTGAAGCTTTCTTT. Amino acids: CASSQEIRGHTEAFF.

V is TRBV30 and J is TRBJ2-2; weak D call: TRBD2 (5 bases). Trimming removed 3 bases from V and 3 bases from J, with 14 bases in between. The CDR3 contains 15 residues. The V gene's germline CDR1 is GTSNPN and CDR2 SVGIG (reference sequence). The CDR3 sequence is CAWSGVGADTGELFF. In DNA form, the CDR3 reads TGTGCCTGGAGCGGGGTGGGAGCGGACACCGGGGAGCTGTTTTTT.

This clone was detected many times. CDR3 amino acids: CASRHKTSGGSVTGELFF. Here the CDR3 DNA reads TGTGCCAGCAGGCATAAGACTAGCGGGGGTTCGGTCACCGGGGAGCTGTTTTTT. The V and J genes are TRBV12-3 or TRBV12-4 and TRBJ2-2; 12 nucleotides agree with TRBD2. Losses at the gene ends were 6 bases for V and 4 bases for J; bases not matched to a gene: 12. This CDR3 region has 18 residues.

This clone was counted at least ten times. The chain links TRBV7-9 to TRBJ1-1; D ambiguous. This CDR3 region has 12 residues. From germline, CDR1 is SEHNR and CDR2 FQNEAQ (reference sequence). Trimming stripped 2 bases from V and 8 bases from J, with 9 bases between. CDR3 coding DNA: TGTGCCAGCAGCTTACGTGGGCTCGAAGCTTTCTTT. The encoded protein is CASSLRGLEAFF.

The table lists this clone with many counts. The gene calls are TRBV7-6 and TRBJ2-7; D not certain. This CDR3 spans 12 amino acids. The germline V gene encodes CDR1 SGHVS and CDR2 FNYEAQ. V was clipped by 4 bases and J by 3 bases, with 7 bases between them. The chain's CDR3 is CASSSPGYEQYF. The DNA for the CDR3 is TGTGCCAGCAGCTCTCCGGGCTACGAGCAGTACTTC. Supplemented by reference TRBV7-6 and TRBJ2-7, the full variable domain reads GAGVSQSPRYKVTKRGQDVALRCDPISGHVSLYWYRQALGQGPEFLTYFNYEAQQDKSGLPNDRFSAERPEGSISTLTIQRTEQRDSAMYRCASSSPGYEQYFGPGTRLTVT.

This clone was recorded at least ten times. The rearrangement uses TRBV6-1 and TRBJ1-1, with D perhaps matching TRBD1 (6 bases). The V gene lost 7 bases and the J gene lost 10 bases, with 19 bases spanning the gap. The CDR3 spans 13 residues. The V gene's germline CDR1 is MNHNS and CDR2 SASEGT. CDR3 DNA sequence: TGTGCCAGCACCAACAGGGACGTTGCCTCAGCTTTCTTT. Translating it yields CASTNRDVASAFF.

The gene calls are TRBV12-3 or TRBV12-4 and TRBJ1-2, with 8 nucleotides matching TRBD1. With V trimmed by 7 bases and J by 0 bases, 7 bases remained unmatched. The CDR3 runs 15 residues. DNA for the CDR3: TGTGCCAGCACTAATCCGGGACAGGCTAACTATGGCTACACCTTC. This codes for CASTNPGQANYGYTF.

This clone was seen many times. The CDR3 DNA reads as TGTGCCAGCAGTTACGGGACAGGGGCAGATACGCAGTATTTT. Protein: CASSYGTGADTQYF. The rearrangement uses TRBV6-6 and TRBJ2-3; 10 nucleotides match TRBD1. Germline CDR1 and CDR2: MNHNY and SVGAGI (reference sequence). The V gene end was trimmed by 2 bases and the J gene end by 4 bases; junction bases not matched to a gene: 0. This CDR3 has 14 residues.

At least ten counts were recorded for this clone. V is TRBV5-6 and J is TRBJ2-7; 14 positions agree with TRBD2. The CDR3 runs 16 residues. CDR1 and CDR2 from the germline V gene are SGHDT and YYEEEE. V was pared by 4 bases and J by 3 bases, with 6 bases of the junction left unmatched. For the CDR3, the DNA is TGTGCCAGCAGCACCGGACTAGCGGGGGGCCTCTACGAGCAGTACTTC. The encoded protein is CASSTGLAGGLYEQYF.

This clone was picked up many times. The rearrangement links TRBV18 to TRBJ1-5; D is undetermined. Between the trimmed V and J ends, which lost 4 bases and 0 bases, there was a span of 7 bases. The CDR3 covers 14 residues. The germline V gene encodes CDR1 KGHSH and CDR2 LQKENI. In DNA form, the CDR3 reads TGTGCCAGCTCACAGGCTGATAGCAATCAGCCCCAGCATTTT. It codes for CASSQADSNQPQHF.

The sample holds many counts of this clone. V and J are TRBV6-6 and TRBJ1-2; possibly TRBD1 for D (5 bases). Trimming took 2 bases from V and 5 from J, leaving 12 bases between them. The CDR3 runs 14 residues. Germline CDR1 is MNHNY and CDR2 is SVGAGI (reference sequence). DNA of the CDR3: TGTGCCAGCAGTTACCCGACAGTTTTTTATGGCTACACCTTC. Translating it yields CASSYPTVFYGYTF.

This clone came up many times. An end of the junction differs from the germline gene, which may be a read error. The gene calls are TRBV7-7 and TRBJ1-3, with 7 positions matching TRBD1. The CDR3 length is 16 residues. Germline V gene lookup returns CDR1 SSHAT and CDR2 FNYEAQ (reference sequence). As DNA, the CDR3 is TGTGCTAGCAGCCCTGGGACAGCTACGCCTGGAAACACCATATATTTT. It translates to CASSPGTATPGNTIYF. The full variable domain, its missing parts supplied by reference TRBV7-7 and TRBJ1-3, is GAGVSQSPRYKVTKRGQDVTLRCDPISSHATLYWYQQALGQGPEFLTYFNYEAQPDKSGLPSDRFSAERPEGSISTLTIQRTEQRDSAMYRCASSPGTATPGNTIYFGEGSWLTVV.

This clone occurred a few times. This chain joins TRBV12-3 or TRBV12-4 and TRBJ2-5, with D possibly matching TRBD1 (6 bases). Trimming stripped 1 base from V and 5 bases from J, with 8 bases between. The CDR3 is 13 amino acids. The CDR3, as DNA: TGTGCCAGCAGTTTAGGGCAGGGGGAGACCCAGTACTTC. Translation gives CASSLGQGETQYF.

This clone appeared many times. CDR3 sequence: CASSLGSYGGNEQFF. As DNA, the CDR3 is TGTGCCAGCTCACTTGGGTCATACGGGGGCAATGAGCAGTTCTTC. V gene TRBV18 combines with J gene TRBJ2-1, with D perhaps TRBD2 (6 bases). With 4 bases removed from V and 6 bases from J, the gap between germline ends came to 16 bases. Germline assignment: CDR1 KGHSH and CDR2 LQKENI. The CDR3 contains 15 residues.

This clone came up many times. J is TRBJ2-5 and V is TRBV27, with D possibly TRBD2 on 6 matching bases. The CDR3 totals 14 residues. CDR1 is MNHEY, CDR2 SMNVEV, per germline (reference sequence). Between the trimmed V and J ends, which lost 4 bases and 1 base, there was a span of 10 bases. The CDR3 is CASSYSGVQETQYF. The CDR3 coding sequence is TGTGCCAGCAGTTATTCGGGGGTCCAAGAGACCCAGTACTTC.

This clone was observed many times. The rearrangement joins TRBV19 to TRBJ1-5; possible D gene TRBD1, 6 bases. The CDR3 spans 15 residues. The germline CDR1 and CDR2 sequences are LNHDA and SQIVND (reference sequence). Trimming removed 6 bases at V and 3 bases at J, with 15 bases between. CDR3 amino acids: CASSKGGLPNQPQHF. The CDR3, as DNA: TGTGCCAGTAGCAAAGGGGGTTTGCCCAATCAGCCCCAGCATTTT.

This clone was observed at least ten times. This chain connects TRBV27 to TRBJ1-1; 8 bases fit TRBD1. CDR1 and CDR2 (germline): MNHEY, SMNVEV (reference sequence). V was clipped by 6 bases and J by 9 bases; unmatched bases: 12. This CDR3 region has 14 residues. This CDR3 reads CASSIDRGIGKAFF. Written as DNA, the CDR3 is TGTGCCAGCAGCATAGACAGGGGAATAGGAAAAGCTTTCTTT.

This clone was counted many times. The chain carries TRBV2 and TRBJ1-6; 9 bases map to TRBD1. CDR3 length equals 14 residues. Looked up from germline, CDR1 is SNHLY and CDR2 is FYNNEI. The junction had 3 bases not matched to a gene; V was cut back by 6 bases and J by 6 bases. The CDR3 spells CASRGQGSNSPLHF. DNA for the CDR3: TGTGCCAGCAGGGGACAGGGAAGTAATTCACCCCTCCACTTT.

This clone is medium-sized by share. The V gene is TRBV19, the J gene TRBJ2-5; tentatively, D is TRBD2 (6 bases). Germline values: CDR1 LNHDA, CDR2 SQIVND (reference sequence). The CDR3 runs 15 residues. V was pared by 3 bases and J by 2 bases, with 13 bases between. CDR3 DNA: TGTGCCAGTAGTATGATTGGCGGGGTTCAAGAGACCCAGTACTTC. It translates to CASSMIGGVQETQYF.

Ten or more counts support this clone. This chain connects TRBV18 to TRBJ2-3; D is unresolved. Germline assignment: CDR1 KGHSH and CDR2 LQKENI. V dropped 3 bases and J dropped 1 base, with 8 bases sitting between them. CDR3 size: 14 residues. As DNA, the CDR3 is TGTGCCAGCTCACCGCAGTCCGGCACAGATACGCAGTATTTT. Protein product: CASSPQSGTDTQYF.

The chain has TRBV13 and TRBJ2-2; tentatively, D is TRBD2 (5 bases). From germline, CDR1 is PRHDT and CDR2 FYEKMQ (reference sequence). Trimming shortened V by 2 bases and J by 6 bases, and 10 bases separated the two germline ends. This CDR3 is built from 14 residues. CDR3 bases: TGTGCCAGCAGCTTACTAGCCTCCCCCGGGGAGCTGTTTTTT. Its translation is CASSLLASPGELFF.

This clone was seen many times. The rearrangement links TRBV5-4 to TRBJ2-2; 8 bases line up with TRBD2. The trim removed 0 bases at V and 8 bases at J, leaving 12 bases unmatched. From germline, CDR1 is SGHNT and CDR2 YYREEE (reference sequence). The CDR3 sequence is 17 residues long. CDR3 sequence reads: CASSLANSGAIGGELFF. Here the CDR3 DNA reads TGTGCCAGCAGCTTGGCGAATAGCGGGGCCATAGGGGGGGAGCTGTTTTTT.

This clone appeared many times. The chain recombines TRBV12-3 or TRBV12-4 with TRBJ2-7; 9 nucleotides match TRBD1. V was pared by 6 bases and J by 6 bases, with 6 bases of the junction left unmatched. CDR3 size: 13 residues. The CDR3 reads CASRATGGAEQYF. In DNA, the CDR3 is TGTGCCAGCAGGGCGACAGGGGGGGCCGAGCAGTACTTC.

This clone was detected many times. The chain joins TRBV13 to TRBJ2-7; no reliable D call. The CDR3 runs to 14 residues. Germline V gene lookup returns CDR1 PRHDT and CDR2 FYEKMQ (reference sequence). Trimming took off 0 bases at V and 4 bases at J, with 10 bases between the two ends. The DNA for the CDR3 is TGTGCCAGCAGCTTAGGAGAGCGCCGATACGAGCAGTACTTC. This sequence encodes CASSLGERRYEQYF.

This clone was observed many times. The V call is TRBV29-1, the J call TRBJ1-1; no firm D call. Trimming left V 7 bases short and J 0 bases short, with 6 bases between. CDR3 length equals 11 residues. Germline V gives CDR1 SQVTM, CDR2 ANQGSEA. CDR3 coding DNA: TGCAGCGGCACATTGAACACTGAAGCTTTCTTT. It is translated as CSGTLNTEAFF.

The sample holds many counts of this clone. The chain links TRBV4-1 to TRBJ2-7; 8 nucleotides line up with TRBD2. Germline loops: CDR1 MGHRA, CDR2 YSYEKL. The CDR3 covers 18 residues. V shed 4 bases and J 2 bases; nucleotides not matched to a gene: 16. The CDR3 loop is CASSLSFVKRGIPYEQYF. The CDR3 DNA reads TGCGCCAGCAGCCTAAGTTTCGTGAAGCGGGGGATCCCCTACGAGCAGTACTTC.